The 9 T cell receptor beta chains below come from one sample, sequenced in a study of post-analysis software for immune sequencing data. General study points: Controls had lower frequencies than patients of 4 or 5 TRBV segments, which included TRBV5-6, TRBV5-1 and TRBV20-1.

The antigens of these receptors remain unknown. The authors incorporated unique molecular identifiers into the TCR beta cDNA libraries. TCRdb ran MiXCR on the PCR reads and lists one entry per CDR3 protein. Of some 800,000 distinct CDR3 sequences in the sample, around 46% are singletons; the top ten hold over 4.5%. Specimen: blood. The receptors were gathered from a girl aged 10 to 17 with multiple sclerosis.

A note on this clonotype: A much larger clone lies a single base off, so this may be a read error. The rearrangement links TRBV6-2 or TRBV6-3 to TRBJ2-1; 7 positions agree with TRBD2. The better agreement between TRBJ2-7 and the DNA end casts doubt on the J call. Germline V gives CDR1 MNHEY, CDR2 SVGEGT. The CDR3 extends over 14 amino acids. DNA of the CDR3: TGTGCCAGCGGTTCGCTAGCGGAATACAATGAGCAGTACTTC. It specifies CASGSLAEYNEQYF.

V usage is TRBV6-2 or TRBV6-3 and J usage is TRBJ2-3, with 7 bases aligning to TRBD2. CDR1 is MNHEY, CDR2 SVGEGT, per germline. The CDR3 runs 14 residues. Trimming at V came to 5 bases and at J to 1 base, leaving 3 bases not matched to a gene. DNA for the CDR3: TGTGCCAGCAGTAGCGGGAAGGGCACAGATACGCAGTATTTT. Its translation: CASSSGKGTDTQYF.

V gene TRBV24-1 combines with J gene TRBJ2-1; D unresolved. The CDR3 is 11 amino acids. V was shortened by 4 bases and J by 10 bases, with 7 bases between the two germline ends. CDR1 and CDR2 from the germline V gene are KGHDR and SFDVKD. The CDR3 loop reads CATSDGQEQFF. DNA of the CDR3: TGTGCCACCAGTGACGGGCAGGAGCAGTTCTTC.

This clonotype has only a few counts. V is TRBV4-1 and J is TRBJ2-3; the D gene is possibly TRBD2 (6 bases). V was trimmed by 4 bases and J by 5 bases, leaving 16 bases between them. The CDR3 covers 15 residues. The V gene's germline CDR1 is MGHRA and CDR2 YSYEKL. This CDR3 reads CASSLAGRALDTQYF. Written as DNA, the CDR3 is TGCGCCAGCAGCCTCGCCGGGAGAGCCCTAGATACGCAGTATTTT.

The rearrangement links TRBV20-1 to TRBJ2-1; the D call may be TRBD1 or TRBD2 (5 bases each). Between the trimmed V and J ends, which lost 0 bases and 0 bases, there was a span of 15 bases. Per germline, CDR1 DFQATT and CDR2 SNEGSKA (reference sequence). The CDR3 has 17 amino acids. Here the CDR3 reads CSARDPTGLISYNEQFF. CDR3 nucleotides: TGCAGTGCTAGAGATCCCACGGGGCTCATCTCCTACAATGAGCAGTTCTTC.

The chain joins TRBV6-6 to TRBJ2-5, with TRBD1 as a possible D gene (6 bases). The length of the CDR3 is 16 residues. CDR1 and CDR2 from the germline V gene are MNHNY and SVGAGI (reference sequence). V was clipped by 6 bases and J by 4 bases, with 21 bases between them. CDR3: CASSPRGTAQLETQYF. CDR3 in DNA: TGTGCCAGCAGCCCCAGGGGTACAGCCCAATTAGAGACCCAGTACTTC.

This clonotype was seen a few times. This chain joins TRBV27 and TRBJ2-7; no firm D call. From germline, CDR1 is MNHEY and CDR2 SMNVEV (reference sequence). Trimming removed 8 bases at V and 0 bases at J, with 14 bases between. This CDR3 has 14 amino acids. CDR3 sequence reads: CASAADASSYEQYF. The CDR3 coding sequence is TGTGCCAGCGCCGCGGACGCGAGCTCCTACGAGCAGTACTTC.

The chain uses TRBV7-2 and TRBJ2-7, with 13 bases aligning to TRBD2. This CDR3 has 16 amino acids. V shed 5 bases and J 10 bases; nucleotides not matched to a gene: 14. Germline V gene lookup returns CDR1 SGHTA and CDR2 FQGNSA. The CDR3 sequence is CASSPRTSGGLGTQYF. CDR3 in DNA: TGTGCCAGCAGCCCCCGGACTAGCGGGGGCCTCGGAACCCAGTACTTC.

V and J are TRBV12-5 and TRBJ2-2; D not resolved. The CDR3 has 11 amino acids. V lost 6 bases and J lost 8, with 7 bases in between. The V gene's germline CDR1 is LGHNT and CDR2 FRNRAP. This chain's CDR3 is CASGTVGELFF. The CDR3 nucleotides read TGTGCTAGTGGAACGGTGGGGGAGCTGTTTTTT.